The 21 T cell receptor beta chains below all came from one sample that was sequenced in a study of blood T cell repertoires in COVID-19 (dated by TCRdb to 2020 to 2021). Library method: the immunoSEQ multiplex PCR assay. Held by TCRdb, this immuneACCESS table contains in-frame sequences only and omits some clones. Under half of the omission traces to an unresolved V gene where checked; the cause of the rest is unknown. A total of over 200,000 clones appear in this sample, around nine tenths of them only once. The ten largest make up around 3.7% of the sample. The sample taken for sequencing was PBMCs or T cells enriched from blood (not recorded which). These TCRs come from a woman younger than 45 with acute COVID-19.

This chain connects TRBV11-1 to TRBJ2-7; possibly TRBD1 for D (5 bases). This CDR3 comprises 16 residues. Germline assignment: CDR1 SGHAT and CDR2 FQDESV (reference sequence). The V gene lost 6 bases and the J gene lost 5 bases, with 23 bases spanning the gap. The CDR3 spells CASSIKGLPTDHEQYF. The CDR3 DNA sequence: TGTGCCAGCAGTATAAAGGGGCTGCCTACCGATCACGAGCAGTACTTC. Drawing the rest from reference TRBV11-1 and TRBJ2-7, the complete variable domain is EAEVAQSPRYKITEKSQAVAFWCDPISGHATLYWYRQILGQGPELLVQFQDESVVDDSQLPKDRFSAERLKGVDSTLKIQPAELGDSAMYLCASSIKGLPTDHEQYFGPGTRLTVT.

The rearrangement links TRBV19 to TRBJ2-7; no clear D gene. V shed 5 bases and J shed 0 bases, with 14 bases lying between them. From germline, CDR1 is LNHDA and CDR2 SQIVND (reference sequence). The CDR3 has 15 amino acids. Here the CDR3 reads CASSQFTESSYEQYF. DNA of the CDR3: TGTGCCAGTAGTCAATTTACAGAGAGCTCCTACGAGCAGTACTTC.

J is TRBJ1-1 and V is TRBV6-5; 9 bases agree with TRBD1. CDR1 MNHEY and CDR2 SVGAGI come from the germline V gene. J was trimmed by 6 bases and V by 5 bases; bases with no gene match: 10. This CDR3 is built from 15 residues. CDR3 amino acids: CASSMGQGFRAEAFF. Here the CDR3 DNA reads TGTGCCAGCAGTATGGGACAGGGTTTTAGGGCTGAAGCTTTCTTT.

V and J are TRBV7-8 and TRBJ1-4; weak D call: TRBD1 (6 bases). The CDR3 totals 16 residues. Trimming left V 0 bases short and J 7 bases short, with 15 bases between. Per germline, CDR1 SGHVS and CDR2 FQNEAQ. CDR3 loop: CASSLAGDTRGEKLFF. The CDR3 DNA sequence: TGTGCCAGCAGCTTAGCGGGGGACACCCGAGGTGAAAAACTGTTTTTT.

The rearrangement joins TRBV18 to TRBJ1-6; D remains ambiguous. In germline, CDR1 is KGHSH, CDR2 LQKENI. This CDR3 is 15 amino acids long. The V end was cut by 3 bases, the J end by 7 bases, with 13 bases between. The CDR3, as DNA: TGTGCCAGCTCACCGGAAAACAGAAGGAATTCACCCCTCCACTTT. Its translation is CASSPENRRNSPLHF.

This chain joins TRBV9 and TRBJ2-7; no definite D call. Looked up from germline, CDR1 is SGDLS and CDR2 is YYNGEE. Between the trimmed V and J ends, which lost 0 bases and 0 bases, there was a span of 10 bases. The CDR3 is made up of 15 amino acids. The CDR3 sequence: CASSVGAGHSYEQYF. In nucleotides, the CDR3 is TGTGCCAGCAGCGTAGGAGCAGGTCACTCCTACGAGCAGTACTTC.

This chain joins TRBV20-1 and TRBJ2-1, with a tentative D call TRBD2 (6 bases). From germline, CDR1 is DFQATT and CDR2 SNEGSKA (reference sequence). The CDR3 has 11 residues. V was clipped by 1 base and J by 15 bases, with 13 bases between them. In nucleotides, the CDR3 is TGCAGTGCTAGAGGGGCGGGGATATCGTTCTTC. This encodes CSARGAGISFF.

The J gene is TRBJ1-2, the V gene TRBV7-9, with 8 bases fitting TRBD1. Germline CDR1 SEHNR, CDR2 FQNEAQ (reference sequence). The CDR3 length is 13 residues. Losses at the gene ends were 4 bases for V and 4 bases for J; bases not matched to a gene: 2. In nucleotides, the CDR3 is TGTGCCAGCAGCTCGACAGGGGTCTATGGCTACACCTTC. Amino acids: CASSSTGVYGYTF.

The V gene is TRBV2, the J gene TRBJ1-5; D might be TRBD1 (6 bases). With 6 bases removed from V and 2 bases from J, the gap between germline ends came to 14 bases. Germline loops: CDR1 SNHLY, CDR2 FYNNEI. The CDR3 sequence is 15 residues long. The CDR3: CASRTGTFGNQPQHF. As DNA, the CDR3 is TGTGCCAGCAGGACCGGGACATTCGGCAATCAGCCCCAGCATTTT.

The V call is TRBV7-6, the J call TRBJ2-7, with 9 bases matching TRBD2. The V gene's germline CDR1 is SGHVS and CDR2 FNYEAQ. The CDR3 is 18 residues long. Germline trimming cut 1 base from V and 1 base from J; bases unmatched to any gene: 11. In DNA form, the CDR3 reads TGTGCCAGCAGCTTAGTAGGGGGGCTAGCGGGGTTATCCTACGAGCAGTACTTC. Translation: CASSLVGGLAGLSYEQYF.

The rearrangement links TRBV9 to TRBJ2-1; TRBD2 matches at 7 bases. After removal of 1 base from V and 5 bases from J, the junction contained 12 bases not matched to a gene. In germline, CDR1 is SGDLS, CDR2 YYNGEE. This CDR3 is built from 17 residues. CDR3: CASSVYVGGTINNEQFF. The CDR3 bases are TGTGCCAGCAGCGTATACGTCGGGGGGACGATTAACAATGAGCAGTTCTTC. Combining the CDR3 with reference TRBV9 and TRBJ2-1 gives the whole variable domain DSGVTQTPKHLITATGQRVTLRCSPRSGDLSVYWYQQSLDQGLQFLIQYYNGEERAKGNILERFSAQQFPDLHSELNLSSLELGDSALYFCASSVYVGGTINNEQFFGPGTRLTVL.

This chain joins TRBV7-9 and TRBJ1-4, with D unresolved. V was clipped by 2 bases and J by 0 bases, with 10 bases between them. Germline CDR1 is SEHNR and CDR2 is FQNEAQ (reference sequence). CDR3 size: 16 residues. CDR3 amino acids: CASSLSVRATNEKLFF. The CDR3 DNA reads TGTGCCAGCAGCTTAAGTGTCCGCGCAACTAATGAAAAACTGTTTTTT.

This chain links TRBV29-1 with TRBJ2-3; D may be TRBD1 (6 bases). This CDR3 is built from 12 residues. Deletions cut 4 bases from V and 6 bases from J, with 11 bases between. Germline CDR1 reads SQVTM; CDR2 reads ANQGSEA. This CDR3 reads CSVVADRDTQYF. In DNA form, the CDR3 reads TGCAGCGTTGTAGCTGACAGGGATACGCAGTATTTT.

This clone was detected a few times. J is TRBJ1-6 and V is TRBV9; TRBD1 agrees at 7 bases. V trimming: 3 bases; J trimming: 10 bases; junction bases outside the gene matches: 7. Germline V gene sequence: CDR1 SGDLS, CDR2 YYNGEE. The CDR3 is 14 residues long. The CDR3 nucleotides read TGTGCCAGCAGCGGTATAGGGGGCGGATCACCCCTCCACTTT. Encoded protein: CASSGIGGGSPLHF.

The rearrangement uses TRBV6-1 and TRBJ1-3; 10 nucleotides line up with TRBD1. Per the germline V gene, CDR1 is MNHNS and CDR2 is SASEGT. The CDR3 has 16 amino acids. V shed 4 bases, J shed 0 bases, and the junction held 3 bases outside the gene matches. DNA for the CDR3: TGTGCCAGCAGTGGGACAGGGGGTTTCTCTGGAAACACCATATATTTT. Translation gives CASSGTGGFSGNTIYF.

The rearrangement links TRBV4-3 to TRBJ1-6; D possibly corresponds to TRBD1 (5 bases). The length of the CDR3 is 15 residues. Germline-derived CDR1 and CDR2 are LGHNA and YSLEER. Trimming removed 1 base from V and 13 bases from J, with 17 bases in between. CDR3 in DNA: TGCGCCAGCAGCCAAGTTGGGGCAGGGCCTGGCCCCCTCCACTTT. As protein: CASSQVGAGPGPLHF.

This clone was picked up a small number of times. The chain has TRBV5-1 and TRBJ1-1; maybe TRBD1 (6 bases). This CDR3 region has 15 residues. Trimming left V 4 bases short and J 2 bases short, with 15 bases between. Germline CDR1 reads SGHRS; CDR2 reads YFSETQ. The CDR3 reads CASSKDTGFNTEAFF. The CDR3 DNA is TGCGCCAGCAGCAAAGACACAGGGTTCAACACTGAAGCTTTCTTT.

V gene TRBV7-8 combines with J gene TRBJ2-7, with 7 bases fitting TRBD2. The germline gives CDR1 SGHVS, CDR2 FQNEAQ. The ends lost 6 bases at V and 5 bases at J; junction bases unmatched: 10. This CDR3 region has 14 residues. CDR3 sequence (DNA): TGTGCCAGCAGTCTAGGACTAGGTGGGGACGAGCAGTACTTC. Amino acid sequence: CASSLGLGGDEQYF.

This chain links TRBV5-4 with TRBJ1-6; 11 bases map to TRBD1. The trim removed 9 bases at V and 7 bases at J, leaving 9 bases unmatched. The V gene's germline CDR1 is SGHNT and CDR2 YYREEE (reference sequence). This CDR3 has 15 amino acids. CDR3 protein: CATSGTGGLNSPLHF. For the CDR3, the DNA is TGTGCCACCTCCGGGACAGGGGGTTTGAATTCACCCCTCCACTTT.

This chain links TRBV7-2 with TRBJ1-2; D is unresolved. Germline V lookup: CDR1 SGHTA, CDR2 FQGNSA. V was cut by 1 base and J by 0 bases, with 6 bases left in between. The CDR3 contains 14 residues. For the CDR3, the DNA is TGTGCCAGCAGCTTAGTAGGAGCTAACTATGGCTACACCTTC. It yields the protein CASSLVGANYGYTF.

CDR3 amino acids: CASNSGGTDTQYF. The CDR3 nucleotides read TGTGCCAGCAATAGTGGTGGCACAGATACGCAGTATTTT. The rearrangement links TRBV2 to TRBJ2-3; unclear D gene. V was trimmed by 7 bases and J by 1 base, leaving 9 bases between them. The CDR3 covers 13 residues. Germline CDR1 and CDR2: SNHLY and FYNNEI. Full variable domain (remainder filled in from reference TRBV2 and TRBJ2-3): EPEVTQTPSHQVTQMGQEVILRCVPISNHLYFYWYRQILGQKVEFLVSFYNNEISEKSEIFDDQFSVERPDGSNFTLKIRSTKLEDSAMYFCASNSGGTDTQYFGPGTRLTVL.